A single sample gave rise to the 15 T cell receptor beta chains below, sequenced in a study of T cell clones after liver transplantation. The protocol was immunoSEQ multiplex PCR, while the TCRdb copy is restricted to in-frame clones and leaves out a portion. The sample has about 75,000 clones, roughly 84% seen once. The sample in question was CD4+ T cells from blood, obtained around 48 months after liver transplant. These receptors originate from a human patient who received a liver transplant. Some T cells may have come from the graft donor.

V gene TRBV15 combines with J gene TRBJ1-1; a weak D match, TRBD1 (5 bases). The CDR3 is 18 residues long. The V end was cut by 0 bases, the J end by 6 bases, with 23 bases between. The germline V gene has CDR1 LNHNV and CDR2 YYDKDF (reference sequence). CDR3 sequence: CATSREAFLGPPPAEAFF. CDR3 DNA sequence: TGTGCCACCAGCAGAGAGGCGTTTTTGGGGCCTCCCCCCGCTGAAGCTTTCTTT. The whole variable domain, filled in from reference TRBV15 and TRBJ1-1, reads DAMVIQNPRYQVTQFGKPVTLSCSQTLNHNVMYWYQQKSSQAPKLLFHYYDKDFNNEADTPDNFQSRRPNTSFCFLDIRSPGLGDTAMYLCATSREAFLGPPPAEAFFGQGTRLTVV.

This chain links TRBV2 with TRBJ2-5; D might be TRBD1 (5 bases). Per the germline V gene, CDR1 is SNHLY and CDR2 is FYNNEI. Trimming left V 5 bases short and J 0 bases short, with 10 bases between. CDR3 length equals 14 residues. This CDR3 reads CASSSDTDQETQYF. The CDR3, as DNA: TGTGCCAGCAGTTCGGACACCGACCAAGAGACCCAGTACTTC. The whole variable domain, remainder taken from reference TRBV2 and TRBJ2-5, is EPEVTQTPSHQVTQMGQEVILRCVPISNHLYFYWYRQILGQKVEFLVSFYNNEISEKSEIFDDQFSVERPDGSNFTLKIRSTKLEDSAMYFCASSSDTDQETQYFGPGTRLLVL.

V gene TRBV18 combines with J gene TRBJ2-2, with no clear D. The V end lost 3 bases, the J end lost 2 bases, and 7 bases lay between the germline ends. Germline-derived CDR1 and CDR2 are KGHSH and LQKENI. The length of the CDR3 is 14 residues. The CDR3 bases are TGTGCCAGCTCACCTTCCCCAAACACCGGGGAGCTGTTTTTT. Its protein is CASSPSPNTGELFF.

The rearrangement links TRBV5-4 to TRBJ2-2, with no clear D. CDR3 length equals 14 residues. Looked up from germline, CDR1 is SGHNT and CDR2 is YYREEE (reference sequence). V lost 4 bases to trimming and J lost 3 bases, with 10 bases between them. This chain's CDR3 is CASSHISDTGELFF. Here the CDR3 DNA reads TGTGCCAGCAGCCATATATCGGACACCGGGGAGCTGTTTTTT. Looking up the rest from reference TRBV5-4 and TRBJ2-2 gives the full variable domain: ETGVTQSPTHLIKTRGQQVTLRCSSQSGHNTVSWYQQALGQGPQFIFQYYREEENGRGNFPPRFSGLQFPNYSSELNVNALELDDSALYLCASSHISDTGELFFGEGSRLTVL.

This chain links TRBV2 with TRBJ1-2, with 9 bases matching TRBD1. Trimming took 3 bases from V and 0 from J; bases not matched to a gene: 2. This CDR3 region has 15 residues. Per germline, CDR1 SNHLY and CDR2 FYNNEI. The CDR3 loop reads CASSDDRGSNYGYTF. In DNA form, the CDR3 reads TGTGCCAGCAGTGATGACAGGGGGTCTAACTATGGCTACACCTTC.

This clone has a handful of counts. This sequence joins TRBV18 and TRBJ2-5; D gene ambiguous. Germline CDR1 KGHSH, CDR2 LQKENI. V was shortened by 3 bases and J by 3 bases, with 8 bases between the two germline ends. The CDR3 sequence is 13 residues long. CDR3 loop: CASSPTGEETQYF. The CDR3 DNA follows: TGTGCCAGCTCACCTACTGGGGAAGAGACCCAGTACTTC.

The chain employs TRBV19 and TRBJ2-5; 7 bases match TRBD2. The V gene's germline CDR1 is LNHDA and CDR2 SQIVND (reference sequence). The CDR3 sequence is 16 residues long. V lost 1 base and J lost 1; bases outside the gene matches: 6. For the CDR3, the DNA is TGTGCCAGTAGTATAGGGACTAGTATATTCCAAGAGACCCAGTACTTC. Protein sequence: CASSIGTSIFQETQYF.

The rearrangement joins TRBV6-5 to TRBJ2-3; 13 bases map to TRBD2. This CDR3 is 14 amino acids long. Per germline, CDR1 MNHEY and CDR2 SVGAGI. Losses at the gene ends were 8 bases for V and 6 bases for J; bases not matched to a gene: 5. The CDR3 nucleotides are TGTGCCAGCCGGACTAGCGGGAGTAGGGATACGCAGTATTTT. Translating it yields CASRTSGSRDTQYF.

V and J are TRBV28 and TRBJ2-3; 8 positions match TRBD1. CDR3 length equals 13 residues. The V gene's germline CDR1 is MDHEN and CDR2 SYDVKM. The J segment lost 6 bases and the V segment lost 4 bases, leaving 3 bases of the junction unmatched. The CDR3 sequence is CASSSTGVDTQYF. DNA for the CDR3: TGTGCCAGCAGTTCGACAGGGGTGGATACGCAGTATTTT.

The J gene is TRBJ1-2, the V gene TRBV7-2, with 12 bases fitting TRBD1. With 4 bases clipped from V and 4 bases from J, the junction kept 13 bases outside the gene matches. The CDR3 loop spans 18 amino acids. Germline assignment: CDR1 SGHTA and CDR2 FQGNSA. The CDR3 DNA follows: TGTGCCAGCAGCTCCACCGGGACAGGGGGCGGGTCGGCCTATGGCTACACCTTC. This codes for CASSSTGTGGGSAYGYTF.

As DNA, the CDR3 is TGTGCCAGCAGTTGGGGACAGGGGGAAGGTCAGCCCCAGCATTTT. It yields the protein CASSWGQGEGQPQHF. The J gene is TRBJ1-5, the V gene TRBV6-5, with 11 bases aligning to TRBD1. Losses at the gene ends were 4 bases for V and 6 bases for J; bases not matched to a gene: 5. From germline, CDR1 is MNHEY and CDR2 SVGAGI. CDR3 size: 15 residues.

This clone was counted between two and nine times. The chain recombines TRBV7-9 with TRBJ1-2; D remains unclear. Germline values: CDR1 SEHNR, CDR2 FQNEAQ (reference sequence). The CDR3 runs 15 residues. With 1 base removed from V and 7 bases from J, the gap between germline ends came to 16 bases. CDR3 nucleotide sequence: TGTGCCAGCAGCTTAGGATATGGGGAGGACTCTGGCTACACCTTC. This sequence encodes CASSLGYGEDSGYTF. The variable domain in full, completed from reference TRBV7-9 and TRBJ1-2, reads DTGVSQNPRHKITKRGQNVTFRCDPISEHNRLYWYRQTLGQGPEFLTYFQNEAQLEKSRLLSDRFSAERPKGSFSTLEIQRTEQGDSAMYLCASSLGYGEDSGYTFGSGTRLTVV.

This clone turned up a few times. This rearrangement joins TRBV6-6 to TRBJ2-2; D unresolved. Trimming cost V 5 bases and J 1 base, with 8 bases left between them. The length of the CDR3 is 14 residues. The V gene's germline CDR1 is MNHNY and CDR2 SVGAGI (reference sequence). The CDR3 protein is CASSPGWNTGELFF. CDR3 coding DNA: TGTGCCAGCAGTCCAGGCTGGAACACCGGGGAGCTGTTTTTT.

The chain uses TRBV4-1 and TRBJ2-4, with D perhaps given as TRBD1 or TRBD2 (5 bases each). Germline-derived CDR1 and CDR2 are MGHRA and YSYEKL. This CDR3 region has 18 residues. Trimming pared 0 bases from V and 5 bases from J, leaving 20 bases between. Here the CDR3 DNA reads TGCGCCAGCAGCCAAGATCCCAGGGTGAGAGGGTGGCAAAACATTCAGTACTTC. Translated: CASSQDPRVRGWQNIQYF.

This rearrangement joins TRBV12-5 to TRBJ2-1, with 11 bases matching TRBD2. With 1 base clipped from V and 8 bases from J, the junction kept 7 bases outside the gene matches. Germline loops: CDR1 LGHNT, CDR2 FRNRAP. The CDR3 is 16 amino acids. The CDR3 here is CASGLALAGGRDEQFF. The CDR3, as DNA: TGTGCTAGTGGTTTGGCCTTAGCGGGAGGGAGGGATGAGCAGTTCTTC.